Below, 30 T cell receptor beta chains from the same sample are listed, as sequenced in a study of beta chain features in type 1 diabetes. The study, taken as a whole, reports: Moderate but significant shortening of TCRB CDR3s was recorded in all four CD4+ subsets from Type 1 diabetes patients.

The sequenced template was cDNA made from the entire isolated RNA. Clones were sequenced by immunoSEQ multiplex PCR, and TCRdb holds only the in-frame ones, with some missing. The sample has over 150,000 clones, 7.8% seen once. Their target antigens are unknown. The sample consisted of central memory CD4+ T cells from blood. The receptors derive from a woman aged 40 to 55 with type 1 diabetes.

This clone was counted a few times. The CDR3 spells CASSLREVGYTF. In nucleotides, the CDR3 is TGTGCCAGCAGCTTAAGGGAGGTGGGCTACACCTTC. V gene TRBV7-9 combines with J gene TRBJ1-2; D not resolved. V dropped 2 bases and J dropped 8 bases, with 9 bases sitting between them. CDR3 length equals 12 residues. The germline gives CDR1 SEHNR, CDR2 FQNEAQ (reference sequence).

There are a few counts of this clone. V and J are TRBV19 and TRBJ2-1; 8 bases line up with TRBD1. CDR3 length equals 13 residues. Germline V gene sequence: CDR1 LNHDA, CDR2 SQIVND (reference sequence). After removal of 7 bases from V and 8 bases from J, the junction contained 7 bases not matched to a gene. The CDR3 sequence: CASTEDRDHEQFF. The CDR3 coding sequence is TGTGCCAGTACCGAGGACAGGGACCATGAGCAGTTCTTC.

In this sample, this clone turned up a few times. This chain joins TRBV29-1 and TRBJ2-5, with D tentatively TRBD2 (6 bases). Trimming took 5 bases from V and 0 from J, leaving 13 bases between them. Germline CDR1 is SQVTM and CDR2 is ANQGSEA. The length of the CDR3 is 14 residues. The CDR3 region has the DNA TGCAGCGTTCTGGACTACTATGACCAAGAGACCCAGTACTTC. Translating gives CSVLDYYDQETQYF.

This clone appeared a few times. The chain is built from TRBV18 and TRBJ1-2; possible D gene TRBD1, 6 bases. The CDR3 totals 17 residues. Germline V gene lookup returns CDR1 KGHSH and CDR2 LQKENI. V was pared by 6 bases and J by 2 bases, with 22 bases between. This CDR3 is CASSRPQTYGQNYGYTF. Here the CDR3 DNA reads TGTGCCAGCTCCCGGCCTCAAACCTATGGACAGAACTATGGCTACACCTTC.

The rearrangement joins TRBV27 to TRBJ1-1, with TRBD1 matching over 8 bases. Germline CDR1 MNHEY, CDR2 SMNVEV (reference sequence). The CDR3 sequence is 13 residues long. V was clipped by 6 bases and J by 6 bases; unmatched bases: 6. CDR3 residues: CASRDGTGAEAFF. DNA of the CDR3: TGTGCCAGCAGGGACGGGACAGGCGCTGAAGCTTTCTTT.

This clone was found many times. This sequence joins TRBV19 and TRBJ2-3, with unresolved D. Trimming took off 1 base at V and 2 bases at J, with 7 bases between the two ends. This CDR3 has 14 residues. Germline CDR1 is LNHDA and CDR2 is SQIVND (reference sequence). The CDR3 loop reads CASSIAGTTDTQYF. CDR3 nucleotides: TGTGCCAGTAGTATAGCGGGTACCACAGATACGCAGTATTTT.

The CDR3 DNA reads as TGTGCCAGCAGCTTGGGGGGGGTACCGGCTATAGATGGCTACACCTTC. Translated: CASSLGGVPAIDGYTF. The chain recombines TRBV7-3 with TRBJ1-2, with D perhaps TRBD1 (5 bases). V was trimmed by 3 bases and J by 6 bases, leaving 20 bases between them. The CDR3 spans 16 residues. Germline CDR1 SGHTA, CDR2 FQGTGA.

This clone was found a few times. This chain joins TRBV19 and TRBJ1-2; 10 nucleotides agree with TRBD1. Germline V lookup: CDR1 LNHDA, CDR2 SQIVND (reference sequence). J was trimmed by 4 bases and V by 7 bases; bases with no gene match: 9. The CDR3 length is 15 residues. The CDR3 sequence: CASTVEDRGIYGYTF. In nucleotides, the CDR3 is TGTGCCAGTACGGTTGAGGACAGGGGGATCTATGGCTACACCTTC.

This clone showed up just a few times. This rearrangement joins TRBV6-5 to TRBJ2-7; D perhaps matches TRBD1 (6 bases). The V end lost 6 bases, the J end lost 3 bases, and 18 bases lay between the germline ends. There are 15 residues in the CDR3. Germline CDR1 MNHEY, CDR2 SVGAGI. In DNA, the CDR3 is TGTGCCAGCAGAATCCCCGGGACAAAAATCTACGAGCAGTACTTC. It specifies CASRIPGTKIYEQYF.

This clone turned up a few times. The chain has TRBV6-5 and TRBJ1-2; D possibly corresponds to TRBD1 (5 bases). Germline V lookup: CDR1 MNHEY, CDR2 SVGAGI. The V end was cut by 2 bases, the J end by 2 bases, with 15 bases between. The CDR3 contains 16 residues. The DNA of the CDR3 is TGTGCCAGCAGTTACAGGGGCACCTTCACAAACTATGGCTACACCTTC. This translates into CASSYRGTFTNYGYTF.

In this sample, this clone turned up many times. The rearrangement links TRBV6-5 to TRBJ2-5, with 7 bases fitting TRBD1. The germline CDR1 and CDR2 sequences are MNHEY and SVGAGI. The CDR3 spans 15 residues. Germline trimming cut 2 bases from V and 3 bases from J; bases unmatched to any gene: 6. The CDR3 DNA follows: TGTGCCAGCAGTTACATGAAGACAGGGAAAGAGACCCAGTACTTC. Translated: CASSYMKTGKETQYF.

V usage is TRBV6-6 and J usage is TRBJ1-2; D possibly corresponds to TRBD1 (5 bases). Germline loops: CDR1 MNHNY, CDR2 SVGAGI (reference sequence). There are 14 residues in the CDR3. Deletions cut 2 bases from V and 2 bases from J, with 9 bases between. The CDR3 is CASSYQTANYGYTF. The CDR3 DNA reads as TGTGCCAGCAGTTACCAGACAGCGAACTATGGCTACACCTTC.

The chain links TRBV28 to TRBJ2-1, with a weak D call TRBD2 (6 bases). CDR3 size: 15 residues. V was trimmed by 5 bases and J by 8 bases, leaving 19 bases between them. The germline V gene encodes CDR1 MDHEN and CDR2 SYDVKM. CDR3 protein: CASSPAGLASHEQFF. CDR3 nucleotide sequence: TGTGCCAGCAGTCCCGCTGGGCTAGCGAGTCATGAGCAGTTCTTC.

J is TRBJ2-3 and V is TRBV29-1, with 13 bases that match TRBD2. V dropped 8 bases and J dropped 1; count of bases not matched to a gene: 6. Germline V gene lookup returns CDR1 SQVTM and CDR2 ANQGSEA. The CDR3 runs 15 residues. The CDR3 spells CSLKGLAGRTDTQYF. The CDR3 DNA follows: TGCAGCCTGAAGGGACTAGCGGGGCGCACAGATACGCAGTATTTT.

There are a few counts of this clone. The chain joins TRBV30 to TRBJ1-5; D may be TRBD1 (5 bases). This CDR3 contains 13 residues. V lost 2 bases and J 4 bases, leaving 9 bases between the germline ends. Germline V gene lookup returns CDR1 GTSNPN and CDR2 SVGIG (reference sequence). The CDR3 loop reads CAWSRQRNQPQHF. CDR3 coding DNA: TGTGCCTGGAGTAGACAGAGGAATCAGCCCCAGCATTTT.

In its sample, this clone was seen a few times. This rearrangement joins TRBV5-4 to TRBJ2-1; 8 bases are a match to TRBD1. The CDR3 runs 14 residues. Germline V CDR1 and CDR2: SGHNT, YYREEE (reference sequence). The ends lost 2 bases at V and 7 bases at J; junction bases unmatched: 5. The CDR3 here is CASSFLTGANEQFF. Written as DNA, the CDR3 is TGTGCCAGCAGCTTCTTGACAGGGGCAAATGAGCAGTTCTTC.

The chain links TRBV4-3 to TRBJ2-3; D is possibly TRBD2 (6 bases). The CDR3 is 15 residues long. Trimming stripped 0 bases from V and 2 bases from J, with 9 bases between. Germline CDR1 and CDR2: LGHNA and YSLEER. This CDR3 is CASSQEGGPTDTQYF. In DNA, the CDR3 is TGCGCCAGCAGCCAAGAGGGGGGACCCACAGATACGCAGTATTTT.

The J gene is TRBJ1-5, the V gene TRBV30; D is ambiguous. From germline, CDR1 is GTSNPN and CDR2 SVGIG (reference sequence). The germline V and J ends were trimmed by 2 bases and 4 bases, with 6 bases remaining between them. This CDR3 is built from 12 residues. This CDR3 is CAWSPPNQPQHF. The CDR3 coding sequence is TGTGCCTGGAGTCCCCCGAATCAGCCCCAGCATTTT.

The chain links TRBV19 to TRBJ1-1, with no clear D. The ends were cut back, 7 bases at V and 0 bases at J, with 9 bases in the middle. This CDR3 region has 13 residues. The V gene's germline CDR1 is LNHDA and CDR2 SQIVND (reference sequence). The DNA of the CDR3 is TGTGCCAGTATGGGCGAACTGAACACTGAAGCTTTCTTT. Translated, it gives CASMGELNTEAFF.

The chain uses TRBV28 and TRBJ2-2; 11 bases are a match to TRBD2. The CDR3 sequence is 17 residues long. V shed 7 bases, J shed 1 base, and the junction held 8 bases outside the gene matches. Germline values: CDR1 MDHEN, CDR2 SYDVKM. The CDR3 loop reads CASTIAGTSGNTGELFF. In DNA form, the CDR3 reads TGTGCCAGCACCATCGCCGGGACTAGCGGGAACACCGGGGAGCTGTTTTTT.

This chain uses TRBV25-1 with TRBJ1-2, with 7 nucleotides matching TRBD1. The CDR3 loop spans 15 amino acids. V gave up 10 bases and J gave up 3 bases; unmatched junction bases: 14. Germline-derived CDR1 and CDR2 are MGHDK and SYGVNS. The CDR3 nucleotides read TGTGCCACCTCCCTTAACAGGGGAGGAGACTATGGCTACACCTTC. It specifies CATSLNRGGDYGYTF.

In its sample, this clone was seen many times. The CDR3 DNA reads TGCGCCAGCACCTGGAAGCGGGAGGGCACCGGGGAGCTGTTTTTT. Protein product: CASTWKREGTGELFF. J is TRBJ2-2 and V is TRBV4-3; 10 bases line up with TRBD2. CDR1 is LGHNA, CDR2 YSLEER, per germline. CDR3 length equals 15 residues. Germline trimming cut 7 bases from V and 4 bases from J; bases unmatched to any gene: 6.

The chain recombines TRBV28 with TRBJ2-6; D is perhaps TRBD2 (6 bases). Trimming stripped 7 bases from V and 0 bases from J, with 13 bases between. The CDR3 length is 16 residues. Germline CDR1 reads MDHEN; CDR2 reads SYDVKM. The CDR3 sequence: CASTTEGASGANVLTF. The CDR3 DNA reads TGTGCCAGCACCACGGAGGGAGCCTCTGGGGCCAACGTCCTGACTTTC.

The rearrangement links TRBV9 to TRBJ1-6, with D unresolved. The CDR3 covers 16 residues. Trimming removed 0 bases at V and 9 bases at J, with 16 bases between. The germline V gene has CDR1 SGDLS and CDR2 YYNGEE. The CDR3 sequence: CASSVDGLPTSSPLHF. The CDR3 nucleotides read TGTGCCAGCAGCGTAGATGGACTCCCCACCAGTTCACCCCTCCACTTT.

The V gene is TRBV28, the J gene TRBJ1-1, with no clear D. The CDR3 length is 14 residues. Germline values: CDR1 MDHEN, CDR2 SYDVKM. With 7 bases removed from V and 1 base from J, the gap between germline ends came to 13 bases. CDR3: CASTAAHGNTEAFF. The CDR3 DNA is TGTGCCAGCACTGCCGCTCACGGGAACACTGAAGCTTTCTTT.

V usage is TRBV19 and J usage is TRBJ2-1; 7 nucleotides align to TRBD1. The V and J ends lost 6 bases and 14 bases, in that order; junction bases with no gene match: 7. Germline CDR1 reads LNHDA; CDR2 reads SQIVND (reference sequence). The CDR3 is made up of 11 amino acids. DNA of the CDR3: TGTGCCAGTAGCAGACAGGGTGTGGAGTTCTTC. Residues: CASSRQGVEFF.

The chain uses TRBV5-6 and TRBJ1-2; 9 bases are shared with TRBD1. After removal of 4 bases from V and 5 bases from J, the junction contained 3 bases not matched to a gene. Germline V gives CDR1 SGHDT, CDR2 YYEEEE. There are 13 residues in the CDR3. The DNA for the CDR3 is TGTGCCAGCAGCCCGACAGGGGGATATGGCTACACCTTC. It is translated as CASSPTGGYGYTF.

V is TRBV11-3 and J is TRBJ1-1; TRBD1 matches 7 bases. CDR1 is SGHNT and CDR2 is YENEEA in the germline V gene. Losses at the gene ends were 6 bases for V and 1 base for J; bases not matched to a gene: 8. This CDR3 region has 15 residues. CDR3 DNA sequence: TGTGCCAGCAGTGATGCTCGACAGGGGAACACTGAAGCTTTCTTT. Amino acid sequence: CASSDARQGNTEAFF.

The gene calls are TRBV12-5 and TRBJ2-3; D gene uncertain. V was pared by 8 bases and J by 0 bases, with 12 bases between. Germline assignment: CDR1 LGHNT and CDR2 FRNRAP. The CDR3 covers 14 residues. The CDR3 sequence: CASSGPPSTDTQYF. CDR3 sequence (DNA): TGTGCTAGTTCGGGTCCGCCTAGCACAGATACGCAGTATTTT.

This clone was detected a few times. The chain combines TRBV28 with TRBJ2-1; D gene ambiguous. Germline-derived CDR1 and CDR2 are MDHEN and SYDVKM. Deletions cut 2 bases from V and 8 bases from J, with 13 bases between. This CDR3 has 14 amino acids. CDR3 nucleotide sequence: TGTGCCAGCAGTTTAGAACCGCCGGTGGATGAGCAGTTCTTC. Amino acids: CASSLEPPVDEQFF.